This TCR beta chain was sequenced during a study of T cells after yellow fever vaccination. The study's findings and limits: Shared CD4/CD8 clonotypes were a small share, likely from convergent recombination.

This clonotype was found many times. Its antigen is still unknown. One entry per CDR3 protein results from TCRdb running MiXCR on the 5' RACE reads. Of some 240,000 distinct CDR3 sequences listed, about 3% are singletons. Sequencing used CD4+ T cells sorted from PBMCs, obtained 10 days after the yellow fever booster vaccination. This receptor was identified in a man between 18 and 29 years old who received the YFV17D yellow fever vaccine.

The CDR3 loop reads CASSLDRGAERPYF. The CDR3 DNA reads TGCGCCAGCAGCTTGGACCGGGGGGCCGAAAGGCCGTACTTC. The chain recombines TRBV5-1 with TRBJ2-7, with a possible D match to TRBD2 (7 bases). There are 14 residues in the CDR3. V dropped 0 bases and J dropped 12 bases, with 19 bases sitting between them. Germline CDR1 SGHRS, CDR2 YFSETQ.